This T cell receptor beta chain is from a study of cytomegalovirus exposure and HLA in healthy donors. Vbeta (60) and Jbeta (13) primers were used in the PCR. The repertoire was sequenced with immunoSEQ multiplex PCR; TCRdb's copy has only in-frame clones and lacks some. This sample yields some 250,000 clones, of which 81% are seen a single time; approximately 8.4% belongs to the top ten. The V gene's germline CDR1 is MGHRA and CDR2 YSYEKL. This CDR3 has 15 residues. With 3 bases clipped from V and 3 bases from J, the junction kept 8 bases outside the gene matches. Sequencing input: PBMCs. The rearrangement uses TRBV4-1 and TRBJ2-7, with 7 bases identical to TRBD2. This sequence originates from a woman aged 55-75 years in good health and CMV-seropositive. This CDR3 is CASSHLRLARYEQYF. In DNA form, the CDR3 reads TGCGCCAGCAGCCATTTAAGACTAGCTCGCTACGAGCAGTACTTC.